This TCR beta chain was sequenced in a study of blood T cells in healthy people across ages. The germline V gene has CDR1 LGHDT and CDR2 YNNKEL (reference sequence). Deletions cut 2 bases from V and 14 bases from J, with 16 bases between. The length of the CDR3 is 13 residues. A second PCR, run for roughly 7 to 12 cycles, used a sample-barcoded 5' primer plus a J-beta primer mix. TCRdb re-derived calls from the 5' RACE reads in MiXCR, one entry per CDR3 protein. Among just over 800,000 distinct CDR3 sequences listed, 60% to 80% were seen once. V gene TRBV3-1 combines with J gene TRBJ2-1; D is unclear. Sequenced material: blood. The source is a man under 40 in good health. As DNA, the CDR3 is TGTGCCAGCAGCCAACCCGCACCCTTCCGCGAGTTCTTC. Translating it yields CASSQPAPFREFF.